This TCR beta chain emerged from a study of CD8 T cells in Susac syndrome. This CDR3 is 11 amino acids long. Germline V gene lookup returns CDR1 SEHNR and CDR2 FQNEAQ (reference sequence). Reverse transcription of about 0.45 to 1 ug RNA was performed with random hexamers. From the immunoSEQ multiplex PCR reads, TCRdb called clonotypes with MiXCR, one entry per CDR3 protein. Of about 76,000 distinct CDR3 sequences listed, approximately 93% are singletons. Sequenced sample: CD8+ T cells from PBMCs. This chain uses TRBV7-9 with TRBJ1-2; no clear D gene. This receptor was identified in a human donor with Susac syndrome. Here the CDR3 DNA reads TGTCAAACCACTGGGGATTATGGCTACACCTTC. Its protein product is CQTTGDYGYTF.